This T cell receptor beta chain derives from a study of blood T cell repertoires in COVID-19. This clone showed up many times. The table came from immunoSEQ multiplex PCR; TCRdb's copy has only in-frame clones and leaves some out. Here the sample spans under 300,000 clones, roughly 91% being singletons. The CDR3 loop spans 15 amino acids. Germline values: CDR1 SGHNT, CDR2 YYREEE (reference sequence). V trimming: 4 bases; J trimming: 0 bases; junction bases outside the gene matches: 2. The source of this sequence is a man aged 25 to 40 with COVID-19, enrolled during active disease. The V call is TRBV5-4, the J call TRBJ2-2, with 8 nucleotides matching TRBD2. Specimen: peripheral blood. The CDR3 loop reads CASSTGGPNTGELFF. For the CDR3, the DNA is TGTGCCAGCAGCACGGGGGGGCCGAACACCGGGGAGCTGTTTTTT.